The source of this TCR beta chain is a study of Graves' ophthalmopathy and Graves' hyperthyroidism. Study context: The stable label applied to hyperthyroidism with no ophthalmopathy within 18 months of follow-up.

This clonotype was recorded at least ten times. The antigen is not known. General observations from the study: A classifier, a 13-signature model, separated ophthalmopathy from stable hyperthyroidism with around 88% sensitivity and over 70% specificity. Most thyroid clonotypes with frequency above 0.001 were detected in blood too.

V lost 7 bases and J lost 3; bases outside the gene matches: 5. Germline V gene data show CDR1 as SQVTM and CDR2 as ANQGSEA. The CDR3 has 14 residues. Patients in the hyperthyroidism group, adults aged 18 to 65, were newly diagnosed, under 2 months' duration. TCR beta CDR3 amplification used RNA transcripts. Following a first-round RT-PCR that used HTBI primers, a second-round multiplex PCR was carried out. In TCRdb, the multiplex PCR reads were re-called with MiXCR into one record per CDR3 protein. The sample includes around 1.1 million distinct CDR3 sequences, 35% to 45% seen only once; the top ten take approximately 10%.

The sequence derives from an adult man with Graves' hyperthyroidism. The sample comprised peripheral blood or thyroid tissue (not recorded which). V is TRBV29-1 and J is TRBJ2-2; 10 nucleotides match TRBD1. The CDR3 sequence is CSGGQGVHTGELFF. DNA for the CDR3: TGCAGCGGTGGACAGGGGGTTCACACCGGGGAGCTGTTTTTT.